This T cell receptor (beta chain) was recovered during a study of neurological immune-mediated disorders. V lost 6 bases and J lost 1; bases outside the gene matches: 5. There are 15 residues in the CDR3. Synthesis of cDNA was performed by 5'RACE using 10-nucleotide random UMIs. TCRdb analysed the 5' RACE reads with MiXCR anew, one entry per CDR3 protein. The table lists around 61,000 distinct CDR3 sequences, roughly 5% of them singletons. This clonotype was detected many times. The source of this sequence is a human donor with multiple sclerosis. The donor label of this sample is uncertain. The sequenced material came from PBMCs. The chain carries TRBV12-3 or TRBV12-4 and TRBJ2-1; 8 positions agree with TRBD1. For the CDR3, the DNA is TGTGCCAGCAGCTGGGGGACAGGATCCTACAATGAGCAGTTCTTC. Encoded protein: CASSWGTGSYNEQFF.